Below, 31 T cell receptor beta chains from the same sample are listed, as sequenced in a study of neurological immune-mediated disorders. TCRdb reanalysed the 5' RACE reads using MiXCR and keeps one entry per CDR3 protein. The sample gives tens of thousands of distinct CDR3 sequences, under 4.5% of which show up once; more than 1.5% is in the top ten. Specimen: CD4+ T cells from blood. The receptors here all came from a woman aged 35 to 49 with multiple sclerosis.

This clonotype was seen many times. The chain recombines TRBV4-2 with TRBJ2-3, with TRBD2 matching 12 bases. This CDR3 comprises 16 residues. Germline assignment: CDR1 LGHNA and CDR2 YNFKEQ. V was clipped by 1 base and J by 2 bases; unmatched bases: 1. CDR3 residues: CASSQGLAGVTDTQYF. As DNA, the CDR3 is TGTGCCAGCAGCCAAGGACTAGCGGGGGTCACAGATACGCAGTATTTT.

This clonotype was seen ten or more times. The chain recombines TRBV10-3 with TRBJ1-1; 7 bases are a match to TRBD1. The CDR3 sequence is 13 residues long. CDR1 ENHRY and CDR2 SYGVKD come from the germline V gene. Unmatched junction bases numbered 5, after V lost 10 bases and J lost 0 bases. In DNA form, the CDR3 reads TGTGCCACTCGACAGGGCTTGAACACTGAAGCTTTCTTT. It yields the protein CATRQGLNTEAFF.

This clonotype showed up many times. The V and J genes are TRBV9 and TRBJ2-1; D perhaps matches TRBD1 (6 bases). Trimming took off 3 bases at V and 7 bases at J, with 17 bases between the two ends. CDR1 and CDR2 from the germline V gene are SGDLS and YYNGEE. The CDR3 loop spans 15 amino acids. CDR3 sequence reads: CASSATWGLKNEQFF. The CDR3 bases are TGTGCCAGCAGCGCAACTTGGGGGCTTAAAAATGAGCAGTTCTTC.

At least ten counts were recorded for this clonotype. This chain uses TRBV24-1 with TRBJ2-1, with 15 bases fitting TRBD2. J was trimmed by 9 bases and V by 3 bases; bases with no gene match: 5. The V gene's germline CDR1 is KGHDR and CDR2 SFDVKD. The CDR3 loop spans 16 amino acids. The CDR3 is CATSDVGLAGGAEQFF. CDR3 sequence (DNA): TGTGCCACCAGTGATGTGGGACTAGCGGGGGGTGCTGAGCAGTTCTTC.

Ten or more counts support this clonotype. The rearrangement joins TRBV5-1 to TRBJ2-3, with D possibly matching TRBD1 (6 bases). Trimming cost V 1 base and J 4 bases, with 16 bases left between them. Germline-derived CDR1 and CDR2 are SGHRS and YFSETQ. There are 16 residues in the CDR3. DNA for the CDR3: TGCGCCAGCAGCTTGTATACAGGGAGTCCCGCAGATACGCAGTATTTT. Its translation is CASSLYTGSPADTQYF. Filled out from reference TRBV5-1 and TRBJ2-3, the complete variable domain reads KAGVTQTPRYLIKTRGQQVTLSCSPISGHRSVSWYQQTPGQGLQFLFEYFSETQRNKGNFPGRFSGRQFSNSRSEMNVSTLELGDSALYLCASSLYTGSPADTQYFGPGTRLTVL.

This clonotype has a count of ten or more. This chain uses TRBV5-1 with TRBJ2-3; 7 bases fit TRBD2. Per germline, CDR1 SGHRS and CDR2 YFSETQ. Trimming cost V 4 bases and J 6 bases; bases outside gene matches: 8. The CDR3 runs to 14 residues. Here the CDR3 reads CASSRSGQKDTQYF. The CDR3, as DNA: TGCGCCAGCAGCCGTAGCGGGCAAAAGGATACGCAGTATTTT.

This clonotype showed up many times. The chain recombines TRBV6-1 with TRBJ1-3, with no clear D. The germline V gene encodes CDR1 MNHNS and CDR2 SASEGT. Trimming removed 7 bases from V and 0 bases from J, with 13 bases in between. This CDR3 is built from 15 residues. The CDR3 loop reads CASTPGPISGNTIYF. The CDR3 nucleotides read TGTGCCAGCACCCCAGGACCGATCTCTGGAAACACCATATATTTT.

This clonotype appeared many times. The chain couples TRBV12-3 or TRBV12-4 to TRBJ1-6; D ambiguous. The V gene lost 5 bases and the J gene lost 3 bases, with 8 bases spanning the gap. The CDR3 runs to 14 residues. The CDR3 here is CASSPTGYNSPLHF. Here the CDR3 DNA reads TGTGCCAGCAGTCCGACCGGCTATAATTCACCCCTCCACTTT.

This clonotype was found many times. A much larger clone differs by one base, so this may be a read error. The V call is TRBV7-8, the J call TRBJ1-1; a weak D match, TRBD1 (5 bases). Germline V gives CDR1 SGHVS, CDR2 FQNEAQ. V lost 6 bases and J 4 bases, leaving 12 bases between the germline ends. The CDR3 spans 13 residues. CDR3 region: CASSNRLGTEAFF. Written as DNA, the CDR3 is TGTGCCAGCAGTAACAGGTTGGGCACTGAAGCTTTCTTT. Full variable domain (remainder filled in from reference TRBV7-8 and TRBJ1-1): GAGVSQSPRYKVAKRGQDVALRCDPISGHVSLFWYQQALGQGPEFLTYFQNEAQLDKSGLPSDRFFAERPEGSVSTLKIQRTQQEDSAVYLCASSNRLGTEAFFGQGTRLTVV.

At least ten counts were recorded for this clonotype. V gene TRBV5-1 combines with J gene TRBJ1-2; the match to TRBD1 covers 8 bases. CDR3 length equals 13 residues. V was clipped by 3 bases and J by 8 bases; unmatched bases: 6. Germline values: CDR1 SGHRS, CDR2 YFSETQ. Here the CDR3 DNA reads TGCGCCAGCAGCTCCGGGACAGGCGACGGCTACACCTTC. Protein: CASSSGTGDGYTF.

This clonotype was counted ten times or more. This sequence joins TRBV5-1 and TRBJ2-7; D unclear. The CDR3 has 12 amino acids. Germline lookup yields CDR1 SGHRS and CDR2 YFSETQ. V was clipped by 4 bases and J by 6 bases, with 11 bases between them. The CDR3 protein is CASSIKSGEQYF. Written as DNA, the CDR3 is TGCGCCAGCAGCATTAAGTCCGGCGAGCAGTACTTC. Full variable domain (missing parts from reference TRBV5-1 and TRBJ2-7): KAGVTQTPRYLIKTRGQQVTLSCSPISGHRSVSWYQQTPGQGLQFLFEYFSETQRNKGNFPGRFSGRQFSNSRSEMNVSTLELGDSALYLCASSIKSGEQYFGPGTRLTVT.

This clonotype was found many times. The chain carries TRBV6-1 and TRBJ2-6, with a tentative D call TRBD1 (5 bases). Germline lookup yields CDR1 MNHNS and CDR2 SASEGT. V was shortened by 0 bases and J by 0 bases, with 18 bases between the two germline ends. The CDR3 consists of 20 residues. CDR3 in DNA: TGTGCCAGCAGTGAAGCTTTCATAACAGGATCGAGCTCTGGGGCCAACGTCCTGACTTTC. Amino acids: CASSEAFITGSSSGANVLTF.

At least ten counts were recorded for this clonotype. The chain links TRBV20-1 to TRBJ2-2; D is unclear. V lost 0 bases, J lost 8 bases, and 19 bases lay in between. Per germline, CDR1 DFQATT and CDR2 SNEGSKA (reference sequence). The CDR3 is made up of 16 amino acids. This CDR3 is CSAREFRHGQSGELFF. For the CDR3, the DNA is TGCAGTGCTAGAGAATTTAGGCACGGGCAATCTGGGGAGCTGTTTTTT.

In this sample, this clonotype turned up a few times. The rearrangement uses TRBV12-5 and TRBJ1-1; the match to TRBD1 covers 10 bases. Germline V gives CDR1 LGHNT, CDR2 FRNRAP. This CDR3 is built from 16 residues. The V gene end was trimmed by 4 bases and the J gene end by 6 bases; junction bases not matched to a gene: 11. The CDR3 here is CASGSPSGTGVPEAFF. Here the CDR3 DNA reads TGTGCTAGTGGTTCCCCATCCGGGACAGGGGTCCCTGAAGCTTTCTTT. The variable domain in full, with the rest retrieved from reference TRBV12-5 and TRBJ1-1, is DARVTQTPRHKVTEMGQEVTMRCQPILGHNTVFWYRQTMMQGLELLAYFRNRAPLDDSGMPKDRFSAEMPDATLATLKIQPSEPRDSAVYFCASGSPSGTGVPEAFFGQGTRLTVV.

This clonotype was observed many times. The rearrangement links TRBV5-1 to TRBJ2-5; TRBD2 agrees at 12 bases. Germline lookup yields CDR1 SGHRS and CDR2 YFSETQ. V dropped 0 bases and J dropped 5; count of bases not matched to a gene: 5. This CDR3 region has 16 residues. CDR3 sequence: CASSLGLAGAWETQYF. The CDR3 DNA sequence: TGCGCCAGCAGCTTGGGACTAGCGGGGGCGTGGGAGACCCAGTACTTC.

This clonotype was detected many times. CDR3 in amino acids: CASSYGTDRGLYEQYF. The DNA for the CDR3 is TGCGCCAGCAGCTATGGGACCGACAGGGGTCTTTACGAGCAGTACTTC. The chain uses TRBV5-1 and TRBJ2-7; 8 bases fit TRBD1. This CDR3 comprises 16 residues. Per germline, CDR1 SGHRS and CDR2 YFSETQ. The V and J ends lost 3 bases and 4 bases, in that order; junction bases with no gene match: 12.

This clonotype was picked up many times. J is TRBJ2-7 and V is TRBV9; the D is unclear. The CDR3 runs 14 residues. Looked up from germline, CDR1 is SGDLS and CDR2 is YYNGEE. The V gene lost 5 bases and the J gene lost 1 base, with 13 bases spanning the gap. The chain's CDR3 is CASSQTGFSYEQYF. For the CDR3, the DNA is TGTGCCAGCAGTCAAACCGGGTTTTCCTACGAGCAGTACTTC.

V is TRBV9 and J is TRBJ2-3; maybe TRBD2 (6 bases). The CDR3 is made up of 15 amino acids. Germline-derived CDR1 and CDR2 are SGDLS and YYNGEE. The ends were cut back, 7 bases at V and 0 bases at J, with 15 bases in the middle. The CDR3 DNA is TGTGCCAGCGGTGGGGGGAGTACTAGCACAGATACGCAGTATTTT. Protein sequence: CASGGGSTSTDTQYF.

This clonotype occurred many times. The V gene is TRBV5-1, the J gene TRBJ2-5; D is ambiguous. Per the germline V gene, CDR1 is SGHRS and CDR2 is YFSETQ. CDR3 length: 14 residues. Between the trimmed V and J ends, which lost 2 bases and 5 bases, there was a span of 13 bases. The CDR3 sequence: CASSFSSGFETQYF. The CDR3 coding sequence is TGCGCCAGCAGCTTTTCTTCGGGTTTCGAGACCCAGTACTTC. Drawing the rest from reference TRBV5-1 and TRBJ2-5, the complete variable domain is KAGVTQTPRYLIKTRGQQVTLSCSPISGHRSVSWYQQTPGQGLQFLFEYFSETQRNKGNFPGRFSGRQFSNSRSEMNVSTLELGDSALYLCASSFSSGFETQYFGPGTRLLVL.

In its sample, this clonotype was seen many times. The chain couples TRBV20-1 to TRBJ1-2; D ambiguous. Trimming took 0 bases from V and 0 from J, leaving 11 bases between them. Looked up from germline, CDR1 is DFQATT and CDR2 is SNEGSKA (reference sequence). This CDR3 is 15 amino acids long. The CDR3 DNA reads TGCAGTGCTAGAGATGGCAGAAAAGCTAACTATGGCTACACCTTC. Amino acids: CSARDGRKANYGYTF.

This clonotype was seen many times. This chain links TRBV5-1 with TRBJ1-6, with TRBD1 matching 8 bases. Looked up from germline, CDR1 is SGHRS and CDR2 is YFSETQ. Trimming cost V 0 bases and J 9 bases; bases outside gene matches: 8. The CDR3 is 16 amino acids. CDR3: CASSLVGRGRSSPLHF. CDR3 bases: TGCGCCAGCAGCTTGGTCGGCAGGGGGCGAAGTTCACCCCTCCACTTT.

This clonotype was picked up many times. The chain combines TRBV5-1 with TRBJ2-3, with D perhaps TRBD1 (6 bases). This CDR3 spans 14 amino acids. The ends were cut back, 5 bases at V and 2 bases at J, with 12 bases in the middle. CDR1 is SGHRS, CDR2 YFSETQ, per germline. CDR3 sequence reads: CASRGGFNTDTQYF. As DNA, the CDR3 is TGCGCCAGCAGAGGGGGATTTAACACAGATACGCAGTATTTT.

This clonotype has ten or more counts. V usage is TRBV25-1 and J usage is TRBJ2-3, with D perhaps matching TRBD1 (6 bases). Germline CDR1 is MGHDK and CDR2 is SYGVNS. There are 15 residues in the CDR3. The V end was cut by 10 bases, the J end by 2 bases, with 19 bases between. CDR3 protein: CATARQDSDTDTQYF. CDR3 DNA: TGTGCCACCGCACGCCAGGACAGCGACACAGATACGCAGTATTTT.

This clonotype was counted ten times or more. The V call is TRBV11-2, the J call TRBJ1-1; no reliable D call. The CDR3 is 13 amino acids. V shed 5 bases and J shed 1 base, with 8 bases lying between them. Germline CDR1 reads SGHAT; CDR2 reads FQNNGV. The CDR3 DNA reads as TGTGCCAGCAGCCTAAGGGCGAACACTGAAGCTTTCTTT. This codes for CASSLRANTEAFF.

This clonotype was counted many times. The rearrangement uses TRBV7-9 and TRBJ1-3; D is uncertain. This CDR3 spans 16 amino acids. Germline V gene data show CDR1 as SEHNR and CDR2 as FQNEAQ (reference sequence). V was cut by 5 bases and J by 0 bases, with 14 bases left in between. The CDR3 region is CASSRTSRRSGNTIYF. Written as DNA, the CDR3 is TGTGCCAGCAGCCGAACATCGAGACGCTCTGGAAACACCATATATTTT.

In its sample, this clonotype was seen a few times. V and J are TRBV29-1 and TRBJ2-3, with D possibly being TRBD1 (6 bases). With 4 bases removed from V and 0 bases from J, the gap between germline ends came to 23 bases. The CDR3 totals 18 residues. The germline gives CDR1 SQVTM, CDR2 ANQGSEA. This CDR3 is CSVGSLHRVTTSTDTQYF. The CDR3 DNA sequence: TGCAGCGTTGGTTCCTTACACAGGGTCACGACTAGCACAGATACGCAGTATTTT.

This clonotype was picked up many times. The chain recombines TRBV4-1 with TRBJ1-4, with TRBD1 matching 7 bases. V gave up 1 base and J gave up 13 bases; unmatched junction bases: 0. Germline CDR1 is MGHRA and CDR2 is YSYEKL. There are 11 residues in the CDR3. Here the CDR3 DNA reads TGCGCCAGCAGCCAAGGGACAGGACTGTTTTTT. Residues: CASSQGTGLFF.

This clonotype turned up a few times. The chain employs TRBV5-5 and TRBJ2-1; a possible D gene is TRBD2 (5 bases). V was cut by 0 bases and J by 1 base, with 14 bases left in between. This CDR3 comprises 17 residues. CDR1 is SGHKS and CDR2 is YYEKEE in the germline V gene (reference sequence). CDR3 sequence reads: CASSLDWASGSYNEQFF. CDR3 DNA: TGTGCCAGCAGCTTGGATTGGGCATCGGGATCCTACAATGAGCAGTTCTTC.

This clonotype has a count of ten or more. The V call is TRBV10-3, the J call TRBJ1-1, with D unclear. Germline V lookup: CDR1 ENHRY, CDR2 SYGVKD. The CDR3 spans 14 residues. The V end was cut by 6 bases, the J end by 1 base, with 12 bases between. The CDR3 sequence is CAISEGEGNTEAFF. DNA for the CDR3: TGTGCCATCAGCGAAGGTGAGGGGAACACTGAAGCTTTCTTT.

In this sample, this clonotype turned up many times. V and J are TRBV4-1 and TRBJ1-6; D is undetermined. Germline CDR1 reads MGHRA; CDR2 reads YSYEKL. CDR3 length: 18 residues. The germline V and J ends were trimmed by 1 base and 0 bases, with 13 bases remaining between them. CDR3 bases: TGCGCCAGCAGCCAAGTGGATATGGGCTTCTCCTATAATTCACCCCTCCACTTT. Residues: CASSQVDMGFSYNSPLHF.

This clonotype appeared a single time. A much bigger clone sits one base away, suggesting this may be a read error. The V gene is TRBV30, the J gene TRBJ1-6, with D unresolved. CDR1 is GTSNPN, CDR2 SVGIG, per germline (reference sequence). CDR3 size: 13 residues. Here the CDR3 DNA reads TGTGCCTGGAGTTTGGCCTTTAATTCACCCCTCTACTTT. Translated: CAWSLAFNSPLYF.